Here is one T cell receptor (beta chain) with its context. CD4+ or CD8+ T cells were sorted as naive CD45RA+ or memory CD45RO+. This sample is drawn from a study of regulatory dendritic cells for organ transplantation. Assay: immunoSEQ multiplex PCR; the TCRdb copy retains only in-frame clones and omits some. Of about 30,000 clones in the sample, approximately 78% are singletons; the top ten hold about 0.1%. This TCR derives from a human donor in good health. Sequencing was carried out using naive CD4+ T cells from blood. Stated subset: CD45RA+ naive T cells.

In nucleotides, the CDR3 is TGCGCCAGCAGCTCCAAAGGTGACAGAGGAGGCTACACCTTC. As protein: CASSSKGDRGGYTF. This chain uses TRBV4-3 with TRBJ1-2; TRBD1 might be the D (5 bases). Germline lookup yields CDR1 LGHNA and CDR2 YSLEER. The CDR3 spans 14 residues. V dropped 5 bases and J dropped 8 bases, with 18 bases sitting between them.